This TCR beta chain was documented in a study of cytomegalovirus exposure and HLA in healthy donors. Looking at the study overall: Caucasian-associated ancestry cluster membership applied to under 85% of about 370 genotyped donors. General study results and limits: In an earlier analysis, most TCR beta V segments were productive about 87% or about 30% of the time. Cytomegalovirus status was reportedly diagnosed by the classifier with high sensitivity and specificity. In vitro confirmation showed three CMV-associated chains to be CMV antigen specific.

V lost 5 bases and J lost 2, with 13 bases in between. Germline V gene sequence: CDR1 SGHNT, CDR2 YENEEA. The CDR3 extends over 15 amino acids. Researchers ran the PCR with 60 Vbeta and 13 Jbeta primers. Using immunoSEQ multiplex PCR, the repertoire was profiled, and TCRdb retains in-frame clones only, with some absent. The data hold some 130,000 clones, with less than 85% observed a single time. Remarks on this clone: Its antigen remains unidentified.

The chain employs TRBV11-3 and TRBJ2-1; a weak D match, TRBD2 (5 bases). This receptor was taken from an older woman in good health and CMV-seropositive. Sequencing was done on a sample of PBMCs. The CDR3 is CASSPGSGTYNEQFF. The CDR3 DNA reads as TGTGCCAGCAGCCCCGGAAGCGGAACCTACAATGAGCAGTTCTTC.